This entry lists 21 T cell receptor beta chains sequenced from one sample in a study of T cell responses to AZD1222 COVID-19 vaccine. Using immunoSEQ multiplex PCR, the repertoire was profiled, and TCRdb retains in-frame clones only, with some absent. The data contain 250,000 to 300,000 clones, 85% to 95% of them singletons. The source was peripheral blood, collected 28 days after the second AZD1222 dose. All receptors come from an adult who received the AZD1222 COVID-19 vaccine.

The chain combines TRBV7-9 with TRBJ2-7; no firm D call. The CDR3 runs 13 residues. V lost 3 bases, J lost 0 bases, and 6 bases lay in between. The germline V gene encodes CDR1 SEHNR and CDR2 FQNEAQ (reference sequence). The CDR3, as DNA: TGTGCCAGCAGCTTCGGCCGCTCCTACGAGCAGTACTTC. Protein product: CASSFGRSYEQYF.

CDR3 loop: CASSLGAGDNYGYTF. The DNA for the CDR3 is TGTGCCAGCAGCTTAGGAGCAGGGGATAACTATGGCTACACCTTC. The chain employs TRBV7-2 and TRBJ1-2; TRBD1 is a possible D gene (6 bases). Germline V gene sequence: CDR1 SGHTA, CDR2 FQGNSA. CDR3 length: 15 residues. V lost 1 base and J 1 base, leaving 10 bases between the germline ends.

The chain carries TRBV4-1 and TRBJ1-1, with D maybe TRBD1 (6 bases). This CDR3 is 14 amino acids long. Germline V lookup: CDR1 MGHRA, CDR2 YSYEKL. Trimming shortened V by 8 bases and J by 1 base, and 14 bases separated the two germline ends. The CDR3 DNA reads TGCGCCAGCCGCAAACAGGGTCCGAACACTGAAGCTTTCTTT. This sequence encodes CASRKQGPNTEAFF.

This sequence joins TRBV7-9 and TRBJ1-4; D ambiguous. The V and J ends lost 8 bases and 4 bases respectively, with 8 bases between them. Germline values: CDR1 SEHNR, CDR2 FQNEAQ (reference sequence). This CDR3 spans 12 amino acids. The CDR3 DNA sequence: TGTGCCAGCGGAGAGGGTAATGAAAAACTGTTTTTT. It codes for CASGEGNEKLFF.

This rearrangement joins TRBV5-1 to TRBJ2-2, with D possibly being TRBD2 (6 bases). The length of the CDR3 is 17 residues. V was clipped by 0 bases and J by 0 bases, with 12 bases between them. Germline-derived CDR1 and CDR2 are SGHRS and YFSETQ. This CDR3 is CASSLGMGGTNTGELFF. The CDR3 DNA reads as TGCGCCAGCAGCTTGGGAATGGGCGGGACGAACACCGGGGAGCTGTTTTTT.

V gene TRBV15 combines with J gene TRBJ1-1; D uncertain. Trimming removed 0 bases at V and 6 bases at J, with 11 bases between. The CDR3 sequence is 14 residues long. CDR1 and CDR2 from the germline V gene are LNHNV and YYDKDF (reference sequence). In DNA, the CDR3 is TGTGCCACCAGCAGAGATCACCTCAACTCTGAAGCTTTCTTT. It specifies CATSRDHLNSEAFF. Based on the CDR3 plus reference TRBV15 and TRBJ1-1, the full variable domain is DAMVIQNPRYQVTQFGKPVTLSCSQTLNHNVMYWYQQKSSQAPKLLFHYYDKDFNNEADTPDNFQSRRPNTSFCFLDIRSPGLGDTAMYLCATSRDHLNSEAFFGQGTRLTVV.

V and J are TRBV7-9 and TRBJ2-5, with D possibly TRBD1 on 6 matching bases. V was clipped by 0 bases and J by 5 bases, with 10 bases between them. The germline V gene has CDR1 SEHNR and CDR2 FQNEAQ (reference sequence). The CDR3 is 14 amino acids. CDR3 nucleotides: TGTGCCAGCAGCTTAGCGACAGGTCGGGAGACCCAGTACTTC. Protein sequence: CASSLATGRETQYF.

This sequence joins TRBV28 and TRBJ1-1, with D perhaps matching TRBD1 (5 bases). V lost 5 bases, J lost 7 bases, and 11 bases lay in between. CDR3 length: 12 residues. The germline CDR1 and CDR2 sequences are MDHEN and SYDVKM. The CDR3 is CASSIDSGEAFF. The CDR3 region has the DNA TGTGCCAGCAGTATAGACAGTGGTGAAGCTTTCTTT.

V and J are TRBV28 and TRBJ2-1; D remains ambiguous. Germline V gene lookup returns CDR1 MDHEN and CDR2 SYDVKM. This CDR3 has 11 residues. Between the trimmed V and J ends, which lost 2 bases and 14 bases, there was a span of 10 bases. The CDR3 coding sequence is TGTGCCAGCAGTTTAGGGATAATTGAGTTCTTC. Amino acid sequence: CASSLGIIEFF. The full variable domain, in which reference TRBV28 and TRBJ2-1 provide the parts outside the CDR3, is DVKVTQSSRYLVKRTGEKVFLECVQDMDHENMFWYRQDPGLGLRLIYFSYDVKMKEKGDIPEGYSVSREKKERFSLILESASTNQTSMYLCASSLGIIEFFGPGTRLTVL.

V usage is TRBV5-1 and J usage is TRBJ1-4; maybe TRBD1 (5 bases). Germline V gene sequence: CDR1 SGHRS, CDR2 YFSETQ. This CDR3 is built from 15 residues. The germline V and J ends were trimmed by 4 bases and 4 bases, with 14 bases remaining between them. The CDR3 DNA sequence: TGCGCCAGCAGCCCGGACGGGGGACTTAATGAAAAACTGTTTTTT. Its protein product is CASSPDGGLNEKLFF.

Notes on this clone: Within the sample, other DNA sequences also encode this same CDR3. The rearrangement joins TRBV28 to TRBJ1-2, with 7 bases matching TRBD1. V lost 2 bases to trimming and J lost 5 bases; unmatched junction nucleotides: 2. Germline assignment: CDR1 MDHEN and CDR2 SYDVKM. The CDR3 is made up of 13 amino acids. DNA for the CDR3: TGTGCCAGCAGTTTAGGGACAGATTATGGCTACACCTTC. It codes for CASSLGTDYGYTF.

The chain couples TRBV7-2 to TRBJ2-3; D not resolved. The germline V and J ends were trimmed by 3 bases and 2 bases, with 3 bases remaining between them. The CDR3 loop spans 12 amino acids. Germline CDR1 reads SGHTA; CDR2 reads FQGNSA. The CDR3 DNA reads TGTGCCAGCAGCTTCTACACAGATACGCAGTATTTT. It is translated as CASSFYTDTQYF. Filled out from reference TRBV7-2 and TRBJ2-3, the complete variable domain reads GAGVSQSPSNKVTEKGKDVELRCDPISGHTALYWYRQSLGQGLEFLIYFQGNSAPDKSGLPSDRFSAERTGGSVSTLTIQRTQQEDSAVYLCASSFYTDTQYFGPGTRLTVL.

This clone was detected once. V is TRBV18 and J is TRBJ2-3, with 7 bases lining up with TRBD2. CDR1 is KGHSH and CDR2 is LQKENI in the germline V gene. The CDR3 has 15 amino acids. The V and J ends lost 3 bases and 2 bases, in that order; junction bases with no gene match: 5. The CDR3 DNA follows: TGTGCCAGCTCACCGACTAGCCTTATCACAGATACGCAGTATTTT. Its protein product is CASSPTSLITDTQYF. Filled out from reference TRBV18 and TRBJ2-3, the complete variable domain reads NAGVMQNPRHLVRRRGQEARLRCSPMKGHSHVYWYRQLPEEGLKFMVYLQKENIIDESGMPKERFSAEFPKEGPSILRIQQVVRGDSAAYFCASSPTSLITDTQYFGPGTRLTVL.

Written as DNA, the CDR3 is TGTGCCACCAGTGGGGGGCCCGGGGAGCTGTTTTTT. Its protein product is CATSGGPGELFF. V usage is TRBV24-1 and J usage is TRBJ2-2; D perhaps matches TRBD1 (6 bases). The CDR3 covers 12 residues. Trimming removed 5 bases at V and 6 bases at J, with 6 bases between. CDR1 is KGHDR, CDR2 SFDVKD, per germline.

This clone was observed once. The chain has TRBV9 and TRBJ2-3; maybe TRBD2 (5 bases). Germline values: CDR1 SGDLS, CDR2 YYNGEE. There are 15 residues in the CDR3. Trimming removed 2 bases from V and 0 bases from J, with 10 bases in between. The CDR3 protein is CASSVISSSTDTQYF. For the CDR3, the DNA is TGTGCCAGCAGCGTCATATCTAGCAGCACAGATACGCAGTATTTT.

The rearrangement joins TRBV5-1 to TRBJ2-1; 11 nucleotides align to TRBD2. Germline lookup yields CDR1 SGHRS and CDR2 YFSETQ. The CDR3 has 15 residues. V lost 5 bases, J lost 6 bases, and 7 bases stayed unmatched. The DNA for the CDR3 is TGCGCCAGCAGGCTAGCGGGGGGCGAGGGCAATGAGCAGTTCTTC. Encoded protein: CASRLAGGEGNEQFF.

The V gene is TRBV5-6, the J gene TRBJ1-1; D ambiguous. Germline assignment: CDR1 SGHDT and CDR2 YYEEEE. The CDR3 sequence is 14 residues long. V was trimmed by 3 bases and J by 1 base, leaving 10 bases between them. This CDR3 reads CASSSRWGNTEAFF. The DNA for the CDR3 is TGTGCCAGCAGCTCCCGGTGGGGGAACACTGAAGCTTTCTTT.

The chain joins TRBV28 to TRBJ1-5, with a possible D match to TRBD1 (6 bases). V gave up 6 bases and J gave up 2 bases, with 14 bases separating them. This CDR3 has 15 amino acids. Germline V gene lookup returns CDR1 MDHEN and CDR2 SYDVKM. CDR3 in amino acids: CASRLLRGGNQPQHF. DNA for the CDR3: TGTGCCAGCAGACTCCTCAGGGGAGGCAATCAGCCCCAGCATTTT.

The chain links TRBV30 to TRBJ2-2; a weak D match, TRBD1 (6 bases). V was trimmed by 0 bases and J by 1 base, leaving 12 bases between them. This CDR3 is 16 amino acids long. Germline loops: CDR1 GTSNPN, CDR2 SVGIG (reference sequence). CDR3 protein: CAWSVMGAENTGELFF. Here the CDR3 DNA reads TGTGCCTGGAGTGTAATGGGGGCGGAGAACACCGGGGAGCTGTTTTTT.

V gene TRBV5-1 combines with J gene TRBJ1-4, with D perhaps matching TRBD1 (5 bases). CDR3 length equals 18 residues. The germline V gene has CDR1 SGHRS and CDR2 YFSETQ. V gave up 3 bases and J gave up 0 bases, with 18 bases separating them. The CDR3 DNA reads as TGCGCCAGCAGCTCCGGCCGGTGGACAACCGCAACTAATGAAAAACTGTTTTTT. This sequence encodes CASSSGRWTTATNEKLFF.

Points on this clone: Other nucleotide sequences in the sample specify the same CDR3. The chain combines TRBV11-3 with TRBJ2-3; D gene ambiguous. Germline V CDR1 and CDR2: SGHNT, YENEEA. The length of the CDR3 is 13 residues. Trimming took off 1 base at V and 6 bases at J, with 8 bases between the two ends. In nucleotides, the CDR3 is TGTGCCAGCAGCTTAGGGGGTGCTGATACGCAGTATTTT. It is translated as CASSLGGADTQYF. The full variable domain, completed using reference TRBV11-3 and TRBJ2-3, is EAGVVQSPRYKIIEKKQPVAFWCNPISGHNTLYWYLQNLGQGPELLIRYENEEAVDDSQLPKDRFSAERLKGVDSTLKIQPAELGDSAVYLCASSLGGADTQYFGPGTRLTVL.